This is a list of T cell receptor beta chains from one sample in a study of beta chain features in type 1 diabetes. This table comes from immunoSEQ multiplex PCR, and its TCRdb copy is limited to in-frame clones, with some not included. Among more than 130,000 clones listed, 6.9% were seen once. Sequenced input: central memory CD4+ T cells from blood. Every receptor here comes from a woman under 40 in good health. Both conserved end residues are part of each CDR3. A D gene is named only where the DNA matches it firmly. The size of a clone is reported for some rows only, either as once, few or many, or as a class for expanded clones.

J gene,CDR3 length,clone size,V gene,D gene,CDR3 DNA,CDR3 protein
TRBJ2-1,14,few,TRBV6-5,TRBD2,TGTGCCACTTTAGCGGGAGGCAGGGGGAATGAGCAGTTCTTC,CATLAGGRGNEQFF
TRBJ2-7,17,-,TRBV7-9,TRBD2,TGTGCCAGCAGCCAAGGGCCCCTAGCGGGGAACTCCTACGAGCAGTACTTC,CASSQGPLAGNSYEQYF
TRBJ1-1,16,few,TRBV18,-,TGTGCCAGCTCACCGTCCCGAGGCACCTTGAACACTGAAGCTTTCTTT,CASSPSRGTLNTEAFF
TRBJ1-5,14,few,TRBV30,TRBD1,TGTGCCTGGAACAGGGGCCGAAGCAATCAGCCCCAGCATTTT,CAWNRGRSNQPQHF
TRBJ2-1,17,-,TRBV4-3,TRBD2,TGCGCCAGCAGCCAAGATCTTGTTGCGGGAGGGCCCCATGAGCAGTTCTTC,CASSQDLVAGGPHEQFF
TRBJ2-4,19,few,TRBV4-2,TRBD2,TGTGCCAGCAGCCAAGAATTACTAGCGGGAGGAGGCGCCAAAAACATTCAGTACTTC,CASSQELLAGGGAKNIQYF
TRBJ2-7,16,few,TRBV30,TRBD2,TGTGCCTGGGGGACTAGCGGAGTGGACGCAAAATACGAGCAGTACTTC,CAWGTSGVDAKYEQYF
TRBJ1-5,15,-,TRBV6-1,-,TGTGCCAGCAGTAAAGGACAGCCTAGCAATCAGCCCCAGCATTTT,CASSKGQPSNQPQHF
TRBJ2-7,15,few,TRBV30,TRBD2,TGTGCCTGGAGTGTACAGTCTACTAGCGGGTACGAGCAGTACTTC,CAWSVQSTSGYEQYF
TRBJ2-7,18,few,TRBV7-9,TRBD1,TGTGCCAGCAGCTTAGCGCTAAGAGGGGGGACAGGGACCTACGAGCAGTACTTC,CASSLALRGGTGTYEQYF
TRBJ1-1,18,few,TRBV23-1,-,TGCGCCAGCAGTCAATCGAGCTTGCGACACGAAATGAACACTGAAGCTTTCTTT,CASSQSSLRHEMNTEAFF
TRBJ1-2,15,-,TRBV7-2,-,TGTGCCAGCAGCTTAGCCGACCGGACAGTCTATGGCTACACCTTC,CASSLADRTVYGYTF
TRBJ2-7,13,-,TRBV6-4,-,TGTGCCAGCAGTTTACACGGCGGGAATGAGCAGTACTTC,CASSLHGGNEQYF
TRBJ2-2,15,few,TRBV4-3,-,TGCGCCAGCAGCCCCAGGGGTAGGGACACCGGGGAGCTGTTTTTT,CASSPRGRDTGELFF
TRBJ2-1,13,many,TRBV6-5,-,TGTGCCAGCAGCTTAGCTGGTGGGAATGAGCAGTTCTTC,CASSLAGGNEQFF
TRBJ2-7,14,few,TRBV7-2,-,TGTGCCAGCATGGGCCAGGGAGGAGGCTACGAGCAGTACTTC,CASMGQGGGYEQYF
TRBJ2-1,16,few,TRBV7-2,TRBD2,TGTGCCAGCAGCACAAGGGGTGCGGGAGGCCGCAATGAGCAGTTCTTC,CASSTRGAGGRNEQFF
TRBJ2-4,14,-,TRBV30,-,TGTGCCTGGAGTGTAGCGGTAGCCAAAAACATTCAGTACTTC,CAWSVAVAKNIQYF
TRBJ1-2,15,-,TRBV5-1,TRBD1,TGCGCCAGCAGCGTCGGACAGGGGGCGGACTATGGCTACACCTTC,CASSVGQGADYGYTF
TRBJ1-4,17,few,TRBV28,TRBD1,TGTGCCAGCAGTCAGCCGGGACAGGGGGCATCTAATGAAAAACTGTTTTTT,CASSQPGQGASNEKLFF
TRBJ2-7,14,-,TRBV7-9,-,TGTGCCAGCAGCTTTGAGGGAGGTCACGACGAGCAGTACTTC,CASSFEGGHDEQYF
TRBJ2-1,15,-,TRBV6-6,-,TGTGCCAGCAGGGAGACCGGGACTTATCTCAATGAGCAGTTCTTC,CASRETGTYLNEQFF
TRBJ2-5,14,few,TRBV7-9,-,TGTGCCAGCAGCCCCGCAGGGCTAGGAGAGACCCAGTACTTC,CASSPAGLGETQYF
TRBJ2-5,13,-,TRBV7-3,TRBD2,TGTGCCAGCAGCTTAAGGGAGGGGGAGACCCAGTACTTC,CASSLREGETQYF
TRBJ1-1,14,many,TRBV30,TRBD1,TGTGCCTGGAGTCGGGACAGGGTCGAAACTGAAGCTTTCTTT,CAWSRDRVETEAFF
TRBJ2-7,14,-,TRBV19,TRBD2,TGTGCCAGTAGTACCCCGACTAGCACGGGTGAGCAGTACTTC,CASSTPTSTGEQYF
TRBJ2-1,13,many,TRBV7-2,TRBD2,TGTGCCAGCAGATTTCTAGCGGGAGTTGAGCAGTTCTTC,CASRFLAGVEQFF
TRBJ2-7,15,many,TRBV7-2,-,TGTGCCAGCAGCTTAGCGTTTGGGGCGGAATACGAGCAGTACTTC,CASSLAFGAEYEQYF
TRBJ1-1,15,few,TRBV9,-,TGTGCCAGCAGCCCCCAACCACCGGGGAACACTGAAGCTTTCTTT,CASSPQPPGNTEAFF
TRBJ2-5,15,-,TRBV2,-,TGTGCCAGCAGTGAACGCGACAGATCCCAAGAGACCCAGTACTTC,CASSERDRSQETQYF
TRBJ2-5,14,-,TRBV2,TRBD1,TGTGCCAGCAGCCCTTGGACAGGGGAAGAGACCCAGTACTTC,CASSPWTGEETQYF
TRBJ2-7,15,-,TRBV27,TRBD2,TGTGCCAGCAGTTTTACGACTAGCGGGGTTTCCGAGCAGTACTTC,CASSFTTSGVSEQYF
TRBJ2-7,17,-,TRBV4-2,TRBD1,TGTGCCAGCAGCTTGGGAACCGGGACAGGGTATTCCTACGAGCAGTACTTC,CASSLGTGTGYSYEQYF
TRBJ2-3,16,few,TRBV2,TRBD2,TGTGCCAGCAGTGCCCTACTAGCGGGGCCCCCAGATACGCAGTATTTT,CASSALLAGPPDTQYF
TRBJ2-1,15,few,TRBV7-2,TRBD2,TGTGCCAGCAGCCCCTGGAAAGCGGGAGGCTATGAGCAGTTCTTC,CASSPWKAGGYEQFF
TRBJ1-2,18,-,TRBV7-2,-,TGTGCCAGCATCAAACGGCGGTTCGGGGGACCCCCGGCCTATGGCTACACCTTC,CASIKRRFGGPPAYGYTF
TRBJ2-7,14,-,TRBV30,TRBD1,TGTGCCTGGAGTTCCGGGACAGGGTATGACGAGCAGTACTTC,CAWSSGTGYDEQYF
TRBJ1-5,14,-,TRBV6-1,-,TGTGCCAGCAGTCCAGAAATTAGCAATCAGCCCCAGCATTTT,CASSPEISNQPQHF
TRBJ1-2,12,few,TRBV30,-,TGTGCCTGGAGTTTCGTTCGAGGGGGCTACACCTTC,CAWSFVRGGYTF
TRBJ2-2,16,-,TRBV7-3,TRBD1,TGTGCCAGCAGCCCGGCTGGGACAGGGACCACCGGGGAGCTGTTTTTT,CASSPAGTGTTGELFF
TRBJ2-7,14,-,TRBV6-5,-,TGTGCCAGTACGGGGGCAGGGGGACCCCAGGAGCAGTACTTC,CASTGAGGPQEQYF
TRBJ2-7,12,few,TRBV7-9,-,TGTGCCAGCAGCGCTTCAGGGTACGAGCAGTACTTC,CASSASGYEQYF
TRBJ2-5,14,-,TRBV7-9,TRBD2,TGTGCCAGCAGCTTAGGACTAGCGGAAGAGACCCAGTACTTC,CASSLGLAEETQYF
TRBJ2-3,18,-,TRBV5-1,TRBD2,TGCGCCAGCGTTCGGTTAGGCGGGACTAGCGGACGCACAGATACGCAGTATTTT,CASVRLGGTSGRTDTQYF
TRBJ2-1,13,few,TRBV7-8,TRBD1,TGTGCCAGCAGTTTCGACAGGGCCAATGAGCAGTTCTTC,CASSFDRANEQFF
TRBJ1-1,15,many,TRBV28,-,TGTGCCAGCAGACAGGGAATAGGAGGGAACACTGAAGCTTTCTTT,CASRQGIGGNTEAFF
TRBJ1-4,14,few,TRBV6-6,-,TGTGCCAGCAGTTACGCCCAGACTAATGAAAAACTGTTTTTT,CASSYAQTNEKLFF
TRBJ2-1,11,few,TRBV7-8,-,TGTGCCAGCAGCTTCAGGGGTGAGCAGTTCTTC,CASSFRGEQFF
TRBJ1-1,15,few,TRBV7-2,-,TGTGCCAGCAGCTTAGTGGCAGGAACTAACACTGAAGCTTTCTTT,CASSLVAGTNTEAFF
TRBJ2-5,16,few,TRBV7-9,-,TGTGCCAGCAGGCGAAGGGGTGGTATAGTTCAAGAGACCCAGTACTTC,CASRRRGGIVQETQYF
TRBJ2-1,14,few,TRBV5-1,-,TGCGCCAGCAGCTTGTTAAGTCTCAACTATGAGCAGTTCTTC,CASSLLSLNYEQFF
TRBJ1-1,16,few,TRBV27,-,TGTGCCAGCAGTCTGTATAATGTGGGGGGAGGGACTGAAGCTTTCTTT,CASSLYNVGGGTEAFF
TRBJ2-6,15,-,TRBV9,-,TGTGCCAGCAGCGTAGGGCAGGGTGGGGCCAACGTCCTGACTTTC,CASSVGQGGANVLTF
TRBJ1-3,14,few,TRBV19,-,TGTGCCAGTTGGGGAAGCGGATCTGGAAACACCATATATTTT,CASWGSGSGNTIYF